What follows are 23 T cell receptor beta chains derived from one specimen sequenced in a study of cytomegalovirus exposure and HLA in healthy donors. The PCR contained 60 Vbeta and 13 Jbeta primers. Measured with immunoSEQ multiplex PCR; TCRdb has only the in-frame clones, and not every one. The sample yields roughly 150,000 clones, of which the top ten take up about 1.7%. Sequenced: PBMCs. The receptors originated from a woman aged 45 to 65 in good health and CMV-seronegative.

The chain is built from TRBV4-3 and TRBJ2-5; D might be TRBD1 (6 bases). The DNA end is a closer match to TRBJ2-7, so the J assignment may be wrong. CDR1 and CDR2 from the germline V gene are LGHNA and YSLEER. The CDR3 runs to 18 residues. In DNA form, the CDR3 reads TGCGCCAGCAGCCAAGCAGAGCCCAGGGGCGGGCATACCTACGAGCAGTACTTC. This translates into CASSQAEPRGGHTYEQYF.

The CDR3 sequence is CASSALQAGEQFF. The CDR3 DNA reads as TGTGCCAGCAGTGCGCTCCAGGCGGGTGAGCAGTTCTTC. The chain employs TRBV6-4 and TRBJ2-1; tentatively, D is TRBD2 (5 bases). V lost 4 bases and J 9 bases, leaving 13 bases between the germline ends. Looked up from germline, CDR1 is MRHNA and CDR2 is SNTAGT. This CDR3 has 13 residues.

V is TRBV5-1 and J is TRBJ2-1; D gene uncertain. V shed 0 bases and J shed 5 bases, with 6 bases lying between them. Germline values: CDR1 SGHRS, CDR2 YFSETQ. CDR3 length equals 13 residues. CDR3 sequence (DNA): TGCGCCAGCAGCTTGGACAGTAACAATGAGCAGTTCTTC. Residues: CASSLDSNNEQFF.

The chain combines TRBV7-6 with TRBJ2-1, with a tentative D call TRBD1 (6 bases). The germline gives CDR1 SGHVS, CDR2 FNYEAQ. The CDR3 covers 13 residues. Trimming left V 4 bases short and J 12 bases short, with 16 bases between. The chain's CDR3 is CASSSAGEARQFF. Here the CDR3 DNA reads TGTGCCAGCAGCTCGGCAGGGGAAGCCCGGCAGTTCTTC. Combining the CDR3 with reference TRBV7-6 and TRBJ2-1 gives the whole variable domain GAGVSQSPRYKVTKRGQDVALRCDPISGHVSLYWYRQALGQGPEFLTYFNYEAQQDKSGLPNDRFSAERPEGSISTLTIQRTEQRDSAMYRCASSSAGEARQFFGPGTRLTVL.

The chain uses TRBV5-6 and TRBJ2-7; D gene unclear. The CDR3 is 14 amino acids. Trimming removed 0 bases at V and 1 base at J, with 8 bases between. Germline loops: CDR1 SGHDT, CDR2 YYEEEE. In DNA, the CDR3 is TGTGCCAGCAGCTTGGTCAGGAATTCCTACGAGCAGTACTTC. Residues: CASSLVRNSYEQYF.

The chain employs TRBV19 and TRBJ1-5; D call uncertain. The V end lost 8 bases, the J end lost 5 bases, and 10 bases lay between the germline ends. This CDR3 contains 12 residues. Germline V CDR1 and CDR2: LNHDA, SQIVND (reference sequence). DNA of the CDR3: TGTGCCAGTGGGAGTGATTATCAGCCCCAGCATTTT. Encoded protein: CASGSDYQPQHF.

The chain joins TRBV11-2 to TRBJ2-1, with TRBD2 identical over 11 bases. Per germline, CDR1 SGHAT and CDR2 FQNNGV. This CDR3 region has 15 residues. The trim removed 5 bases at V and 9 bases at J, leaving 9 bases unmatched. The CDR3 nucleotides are TGTGCCAGCAGCCCTAGACTAGCGGGAAGCGCTGAGCAGTTCTTC. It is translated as CASSPRLAGSAEQFF.

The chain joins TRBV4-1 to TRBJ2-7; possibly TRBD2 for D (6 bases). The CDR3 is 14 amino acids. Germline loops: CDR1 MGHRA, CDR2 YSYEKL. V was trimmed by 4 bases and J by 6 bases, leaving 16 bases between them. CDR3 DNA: TGCGCCAGCAGCCCCCACCCGCGAGCGGGCGAGCAGTACTTC. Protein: CASSPHPRAGEQYF.

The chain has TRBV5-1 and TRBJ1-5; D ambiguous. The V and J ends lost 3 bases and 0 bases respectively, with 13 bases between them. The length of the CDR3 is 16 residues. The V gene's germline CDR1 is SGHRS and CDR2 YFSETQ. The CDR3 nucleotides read TGCGCCAGCAGCTATAACTTGGGCAGTAGCAATCAGCCCCAGCATTTT. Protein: CASSYNLGSSNQPQHF. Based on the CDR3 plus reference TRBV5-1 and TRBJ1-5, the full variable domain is KAGVTQTPRYLIKTRGQQVTLSCSPISGHRSVSWYQQTPGQGLQFLFEYFSETQRNKGNFPGRFSGRQFSNSRSEMNVSTLELGDSALYLCASSYNLGSSNQPQHFGDGTRLSIL.

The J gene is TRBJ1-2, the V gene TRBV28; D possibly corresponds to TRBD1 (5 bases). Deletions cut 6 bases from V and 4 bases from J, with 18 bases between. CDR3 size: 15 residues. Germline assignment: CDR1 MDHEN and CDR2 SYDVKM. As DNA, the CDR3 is TGTGCCAGCAGATCCAGTGGGCAGGGCTTCTATGGCTACACCTTC. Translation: CASRSSGQGFYGYTF.

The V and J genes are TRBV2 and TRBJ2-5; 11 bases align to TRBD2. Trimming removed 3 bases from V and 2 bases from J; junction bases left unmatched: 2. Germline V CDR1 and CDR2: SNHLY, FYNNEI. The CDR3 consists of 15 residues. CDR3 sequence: CASSEGLAVQETQYF. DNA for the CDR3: TGTGCCAGCAGTGAGGGACTAGCGGTGCAAGAGACCCAGTACTTC.

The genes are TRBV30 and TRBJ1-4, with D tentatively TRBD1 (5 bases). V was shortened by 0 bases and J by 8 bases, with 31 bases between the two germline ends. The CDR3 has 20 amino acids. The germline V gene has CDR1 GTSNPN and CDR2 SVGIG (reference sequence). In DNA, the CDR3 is TGTGCCTGGAGTGTACGTGGTGGGGGGGGAGGGTTGGACGTTCGGGAAAAACTGTTTTTT. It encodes CAWSVRGGGGGLDVREKLFF.

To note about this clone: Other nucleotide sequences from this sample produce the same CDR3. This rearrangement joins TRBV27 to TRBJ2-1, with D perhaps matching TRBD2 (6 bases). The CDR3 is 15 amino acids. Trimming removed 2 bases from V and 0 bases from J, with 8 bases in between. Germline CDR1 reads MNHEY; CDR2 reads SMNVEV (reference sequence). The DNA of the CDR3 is TGTGCCAGCAGTTTAGGGGGGAGCTCCTACAATGAGCAGTTCTTC. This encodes CASSLGGSSYNEQFF.

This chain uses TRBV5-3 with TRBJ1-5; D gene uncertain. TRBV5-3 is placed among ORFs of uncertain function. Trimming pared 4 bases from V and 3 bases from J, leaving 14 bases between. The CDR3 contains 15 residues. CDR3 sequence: CARSRWAGNNQPQHF. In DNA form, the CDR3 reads TGTGCCAGAAGCCGCTGGGCCGGTAACAATCAGCCCCAGCATTTT.

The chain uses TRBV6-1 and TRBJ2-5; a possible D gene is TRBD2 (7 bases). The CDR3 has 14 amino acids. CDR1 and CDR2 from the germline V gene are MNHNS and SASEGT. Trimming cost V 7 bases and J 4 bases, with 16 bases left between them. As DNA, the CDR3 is TGTGCCAGCACTGGAGGGGGGGCTAGAGAGACCCAGTACTTC. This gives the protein CASTGGGARETQYF.

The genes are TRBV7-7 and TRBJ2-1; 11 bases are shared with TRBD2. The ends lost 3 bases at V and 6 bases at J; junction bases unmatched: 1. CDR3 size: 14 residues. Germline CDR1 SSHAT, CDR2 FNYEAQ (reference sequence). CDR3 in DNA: TGTGCCAGCAGCTTGGGGACTAGCGGCAATGAGCAGTTCTTC. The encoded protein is CASSLGTSGNEQFF.

Written as DNA, the CDR3 is TGTGCCAGCAGCCGGGAAGGGAGGAACACTGAAGCTTTCTTT. It is translated as CASSREGRNTEAFF. The chain has TRBV4-2 and TRBJ1-1, with D uncertain. V lost 4 bases, J lost 1 base, and 10 bases lay in between. Germline CDR1 and CDR2: LGHNA and YNFKEQ. The CDR3 loop spans 14 amino acids.

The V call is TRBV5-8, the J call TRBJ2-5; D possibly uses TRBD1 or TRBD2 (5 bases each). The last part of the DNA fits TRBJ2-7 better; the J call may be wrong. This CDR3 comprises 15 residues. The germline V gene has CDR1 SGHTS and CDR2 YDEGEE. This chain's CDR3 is CASSLNRDGRDEQYF. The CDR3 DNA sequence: TGTGCCAGCAGCCTAAACCGGGACGGGCGGGACGAGCAGTACTTC.

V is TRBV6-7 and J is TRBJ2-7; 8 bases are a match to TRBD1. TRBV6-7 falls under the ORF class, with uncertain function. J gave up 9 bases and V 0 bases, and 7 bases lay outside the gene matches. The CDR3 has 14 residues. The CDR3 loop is CASSYSVRGQGQYF. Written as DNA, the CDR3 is TGTGCCAGCAGTTACTCGGTCAGGGGGCAGGGGCAGTACTTC.

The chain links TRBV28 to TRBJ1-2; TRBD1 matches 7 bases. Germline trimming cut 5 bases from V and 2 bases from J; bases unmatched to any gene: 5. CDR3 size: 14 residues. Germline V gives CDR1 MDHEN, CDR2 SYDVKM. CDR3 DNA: TGTGCCAGCAGTGAAGGGGGCTCCAACTATGGCTACACCTTC. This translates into CASSEGGSNYGYTF.

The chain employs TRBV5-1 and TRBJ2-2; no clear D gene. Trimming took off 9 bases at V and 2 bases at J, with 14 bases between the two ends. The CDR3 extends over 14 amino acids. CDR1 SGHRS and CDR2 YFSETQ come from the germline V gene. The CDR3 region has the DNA TGCGCCACCACGTTGGATAGCAACACCGGGGAGCTGTTTTTT. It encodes CATTLDSNTGELFF.

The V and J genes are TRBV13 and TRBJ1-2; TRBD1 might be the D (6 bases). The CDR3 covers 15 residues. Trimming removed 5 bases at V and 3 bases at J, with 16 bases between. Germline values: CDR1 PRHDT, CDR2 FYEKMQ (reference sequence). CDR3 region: CASSEKVQGYYGYTF. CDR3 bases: TGTGCCAGCAGCGAAAAGGTACAGGGATACTATGGCTACACCTTC.

CDR3 DNA: TGTGCCAGCAGGGGACAGGGGGACAATCAGCCCCAGCATTTT. It translates to CASRGQGDNQPQHF. The chain employs TRBV6-6 and TRBJ1-5; 11 bases fit TRBD1. The CDR3 sequence is 14 residues long. From germline, CDR1 is MNHNY and CDR2 SVGAGI (reference sequence). V shed 6 bases, J shed 3 bases, and the junction held 1 base outside the gene matches.